The clone carrying this T cell receptor beta chain was observed many times. Its antigen is unknown. The CDR3 runs 14 residues. Germline loops: CDR1 SGHTA, CDR2 FQGNSA. V lost 5 bases, J lost 4 bases, and 2 bases stayed unmatched. This specimen belongs to a study of T cell repertoires in cytomegalovirus infection. The study's findings and limits: The response measured ex vivo was dominated by TCR beta clonotypes (HLA-C-restricted and CMV-specific). Individuals carrying CMV plus the relevant HLA were identified by cumulative frequency of public TCR beta families.

Each CDR3 protein gets one entry after TCRdb re-called the reads with MiXCR. The sample contains about 450,000 distinct CDR3 sequences, approximately 31% of which appear only once. The clonotype originates from a human donor in good health (CMV status not recorded). Some clones in this sample may be carry-over from other donors' samples. This chain links TRBV7-2 with TRBJ1-5; TRBD1 agrees at 10 bases. The specimen was PBMCs. The CDR3 loop is CASSPDRGNQPQHF. CDR3 DNA sequence: TGTGCCAGCAGCCCGGACAGGGGGAATCAGCCCCAGCATTTT.